This T cell receptor beta chain was recorded in a study of T cells after yellow fever vaccination. Study findings and constraints: Clones that expanded after primary vaccination mostly reappeared after the booster (roughly 96% CD4, approximately 85% CD8). Abundant clonotypes from the bulk population could contaminate FACS-sorted repertoires.

The germline CDR1 and CDR2 sequences are SEHNR and FQNEAQ (reference sequence). After removal of 3 bases from V and 3 bases from J, the junction contained 4 bases not matched to a gene. The CDR3 is 14 residues long. TCRdb recomputed calls from the 5' RACE reads with MiXCR, one row per CDR3 protein. The sample includes about 340,000 distinct CDR3 sequences, about an eighth of them seen just once. Worth noting for this clonotype: Its antigen is currently unknown.

The TCR originated in a man aged 18-30 years who received the YFV17D yellow fever vaccine. The sequenced sample was CD4+ T cells sorted from PBMCs, obtained 15 days after the yellow fever booster vaccination. The genes are TRBV7-9 and TRBJ2-7; TRBD1 matches at 8 bases. CDR3 region: CASSFGQGGYEQYV. The CDR3 DNA reads as TGTGCCAGCAGCTTTGGACAGGGTGGCTACGAGCAGTACGTC.